This T cell receptor beta chain was obtained from a study of cytomegalovirus exposure and HLA in healthy donors. Study as a whole: The approximately 120 million unique TCR beta sequences, from 150 million to 200 million T cells, were found by an earlier analysis.

PCR amplification relied on 60 Vbeta primers (plus 13 Jbeta primers). Measured with immunoSEQ multiplex PCR; TCRdb has only the in-frame clones, and not every one. The sample shows around 150,000 clones, 60% to 85% of them seen only once. The CDR3 runs to 15 residues. After removal of 5 bases from V and 1 base from J, the junction contained 7 bases not matched to a gene. Germline assignment: CDR1 SEHNR and CDR2 FQNEAQ (reference sequence). In its sample, this clone was seen a few times. These donors, healthy bone marrow donors, were studied. The donors, nominally healthy at sampling, likely had unrecorded immune exposures.

The sequence came from a woman aged 25 to 39 in good health and CMV-seronegative. The sequenced sample was PBMCs. This chain connects TRBV7-9 to TRBJ1-1, with TRBD1 identical over 7 bases. CDR3 region: CASSATQGRNTEAFF. CDR3 coding DNA: TGTGCCAGCAGCGCAACACAGGGGCGGAACACTGAAGCTTTCTTT.